This TCR beta chain was obtained from a study of beta chain features in type 1 diabetes. The CDR3 is 13 amino acids long, termini counted. Germline assignment: CDR1 SQVTM and CDR2 ANQGSEA. General study results and limits: PCR, the amplification step, might favor shorter templates, equally in patients and controls. Type 1 diabetes patients showed a moderate but significant shortening of TCRB CDR3s in all four CD4+ subsets.

Isolated RNA was reverse transcribed in full, so expressed TCRB transcripts were sequenced. Libraries were prepared by immunoSEQ multiplex PCR; TCRdb keeps only in-frame clonotypes and omits some of them. There are 300,000 to 400,000 clones in the sample; approximately 15% occur only once, and about 0.016% lies in the top ten. A remark on this clone: Its antigen remains unidentified. It is unclear where the CDR3 begins or ends on the DNA, so no DNA is shown, and the CDR3 is as TCRdb lists it.

The rearrangement uses TRBV29-1 and TRBJ1-5; TRBD1, as called in the table, went unchecked against the DNA. Sample: naive CD4+ T cells from blood. The clonotype comes from a woman aged 18-29 years with type 1 diabetes. CDR3 sequence: CSVSGQGREPQHF.